Reported below is one T cell receptor (beta chain). The antigen it recognizes is unknown. It has no much larger one-base neighbor in the sample; base qualities were not kept. V is pared back by 7 bases and J by 0 bases, with 19 bases lying between the germline termini. The CDR3 sequence holds 17 residues, the cysteine and phenylalanine included. Just the 51-base CDR3 DNA is kept, in frame starting at base 1. The germline V gene encodes CDR1 MNHNS and CDR2 SASEGT. These data are taken from a study of T-cell reconstitution after alpha-beta-depleted transplantation in children (dated by TCRdb to the mid-2010s). Background for the entire study: Using TCR repertoire profiling, the study quantitatively followed how T-cell immune reconstitution unfolded in children after TCRalphabeta/CD19-depleted allogeneic hematopoietic cell transplantation.

Receptor amplification or capture employed PCR. The instrument was an Illumina HiSeq 2500. To normalize quantification of the TCRbeta repertoire, the TCR libraries were built with molecular barcoding that relied on unique molecular identifiers. Clones were called with MiXCR by TCRdb after fastp trimmed the public reads at Q25, and only in-frame beta chains were retained. When rows share a CDR3 protein, they turn into one entry using the most common DNA and genes. This sample is represented by about 340,000 distinct CDR3 sequences; about a tenth of them were singletons. Clones ranked in the top ten supply roughly 2.5% of the sample.

The chain uses TRBV6-1 and TRBJ1-3, with a tentative D gene TRBD1 over 5 matching bases. The clonotype originates from a human donor who donated a stem cell graft to a child with acute lymphoblastic leukemia. Sequenced here: PBMCs from the stem cell graft donor, sampled from the stem cell graft. The CDR3 reads as follows: CASTVGWGKSSGNTIYF. The nucleotides are TGTGCCAGCACCGTAGGGTGGGGGAAGAGCTCTGGAAACACCATATATTTT.